The rows below give T cell receptor beta chains drawn from one sample of a study of blood T cell repertoires in COVID-19. The table came from immunoSEQ multiplex PCR; TCRdb's copy has only in-frame clones and leaves some out. The sample lists some 200,000 clones, approximately 89% occurring once. Sequencing was done on a sample of peripheral blood. The receptors shown here come from a woman between 40 and 50 years old with acute or convalescent COVID-19. The CDR3 runs from the conserved cysteine through the conserved F or W. D genes are given only for firm matches. Clone size, where shown, is once, few, many, or a class for clones that have expanded.

clone_size | d_call | j_call | v_call | cdr3_nt | cdr3_aa
- | - | TRBJ1-1 | TRBV4-1 | TGCGCCAGCAGCCAAGATAGGGCAGGGGAAGCTTTCTTT | CASSQDRAGEAFF
once | - | TRBJ1-1 | TRBV4-1 | TGCGCCAGCAGCTACAGCCGAGAGAACACTGAAGCTTTCTTT | CASSYSRENTEAFF
- | - | TRBJ2-2 | TRBV5-1 | TGCGCCAGCAGCAGAGTGGCCGGGGGCACCGGGGAGCTGTTTTTT | CASSRVAGGTGELFF
- | - | TRBJ2-3 | TRBV5-6 | TGTGCCAGCAGTTTAGCGGACCCATGGGATACGCAGTATTTT | CASSLADPWDTQYF
- | - | TRBJ1-2 | TRBV30 | TGTGCCTGGAGTGTACTGTTAGGCGGAAACTATGGCTACACCTTC | CAWSVLLGGNYGYTF
- | - | TRBJ1-1 | TRBV7-8 | TGTGCCAGCAGCTTATTGGCAGGGAACACTGAAGCTTTCTTT | CASSLLAGNTEAFF
- | - | TRBJ2-6 | TRBV19 | TGTGCCAGCCTAACGTGGGCAGCCTGGACTTCTTCCTCTGGGGCCAACGTCCTGACTTTC | CASLTWAAWTSSSGANVLTF
once | TRBD2 | TRBJ2-1 | TRBV11-2 | TGTGCCAGCAGCTTTCGAGCGGGGGGGCTCTACAATGAGCAGTTCTTC | CASSFRAGGLYNEQFF
once | - | TRBJ1-1 | TRBV12-5 | TGTGCTAGTGGATGGGAAGGAGGCACTGAAGCTTTCTTT | CASGWEGGTEAFF
- | TRBD1 | TRBJ1-6 | TRBV2 | TGTGCCAGCAGTGACTACCAGACAGGGGATAATTCACCCCTCCACTTT | CASSDYQTGDNSPLHF
- | - | TRBJ2-3 | TRBV6-5 | TGTGCCAGCAGCACTACCAGCACAGATACGCAGTATTTT | CASSTTSTDTQYF
- | TRBD1 | TRBJ1-4 | TRBV29-1 | TGCAGCGTCGTGGATCAATTACAGGGGATGACTAATGAAAAACTGTTTTTT | CSVVDQLQGMTNEKLFF
- | - | TRBJ2-5 | TRBV5-1 | TGCGCCAGCAGCTTGGATGGCACCGCCCAGTACTTC | CASSLDGTAQYF
- | - | TRBJ2-3 | TRBV7-3 | TGTGCCAGCAGCCGTAGAGGAGGGGCCGGAGGAGATACGCAGTATTTT | CASSRRGGAGGDTQYF
- | TRBD1 | TRBJ1-6 | TRBV18 | TGTGCCAGCTCACCAGGGACAGGGGATAATTCACCCCTCCACTTT | CASSPGTGDNSPLHF
once | - | TRBJ1-5 | TRBV27 | TGTGCCAGCAGTTCCTCGGGGGGGCACAATCAGCCCCAGCATTTT | CASSSSGGHNQPQHF
- | - | TRBJ1-4 | TRBV2 | TGTGCCAGCAGTGTGCGGGAGTGGGGTGAAAAACTGTTTTTT | CASSVREWGEKLFF
- | - | TRBJ2-1 | TRBV4-2 | TGTGCCAGCAGCCACGAGGGGGGGCCCCACAATGAGCAGTTCTTC | CASSHEGGPHNEQFF
- | - | TRBJ1-2 | TRBV9 | TGTGCCAGCAGCGTAGAAGGAGACAGTAACTATGGCTACACCTTC | CASSVEGDSNYGYTF
- | - | TRBJ1-5 | TRBV5-8 | TGTGCCAGCATTCCCTTGACAGGTGTTGGGCTACCAGATCAGCCCCAGCATTTT | CASIPLTGVGLPDQPQHF
- | - | TRBJ2-5 | TRBV4-1 | TGCGCCAGCAGCCAACAGGGTTACCAAGAGACCCAGTACTTC | CASSQQGYQETQYF
- | TRBD1 | TRBJ2-3 | TRBV27 | TGTGCCAGCAGTTTGCCATCTCAGGGGGCACGGTGGTGGGGGGGCACAGATACGCAGTATTTT | CASSLPSQGARWWGGTDTQYF
- | TRBD1 | TRBJ2-3 | TRBV7-6 | TGTGCCAGCAGCCTCTCCCCCCGGGACAGGGGTACAGATACGCAGTATTTT | CASSLSPRDRGTDTQYF
- | - | TRBJ1-2 | TRBV3-1/TRBV3-2 | TGTGCCAGCAGCCAGACGGGACTGAATAACTATGGCTACACCTTC | CASSQTGLNNYGYTF
- | - | TRBJ2-5 | TRBV14 | TGTGCCAGCAGCCAAGATGGGGGGGCGCCCGAGACCCAGTACTTC | CASSQDGGAPETQYF
- | - | TRBJ1-2 | TRBV12-3/TRBV12-4 | TGTGCCAGCAGTGTCGGGGTTGGCTACACCTTC | CASSVGVGYTF
- | TRBD1 | TRBJ1-2 | TRBV5-4 | TGTGCCAGCAGCTTCCAAGGGCAGGGGGGAGGCTACACCTTC | CASSFQGQGGGYTF
few | TRBD1 | TRBJ1-2 | TRBV10-3 | TGTGCCATCGGGGGACAGGGGGTAGTCGGCTACACCTTC | CAIGGQGVVGYTF
few | TRBD2 | TRBJ2-1 | TRBV30 | TGTGCCTGGAAGGGACTAGCGGGGGAGCGGCGCAATGAGCAGTTCTTC | CAWKGLAGERRNEQFF
once | TRBD1 | TRBJ2-1 | TRBV10-3 | TGTGCCATCGGCTTAACAGGGGATTTTATCGATGAGCAGTTCTTC | CAIGLTGDFIDEQFF
- | TRBD1 | TRBJ2-1 | TRBV5-4 | TGTGCCAGCAGCTTGGACAGGGGCACCTACAATGAGCAGTTCTTC | CASSLDRGTYNEQFF
once | - | TRBJ2-1 | TRBV6-2/TRBV6-3 | TGTGCCAGCAGTTACCGGCAGGTCTCCTACAATGAGCAGTTCTTC | CASSYRQVSYNEQFF
- | TRBD1 | TRBJ1-5 | TRBV19 | TGTGCCAGTAGACTAGGACAGGCGCAGGAGCAGCCCCAGCATTTT | CASRLGQAQEQPQHF